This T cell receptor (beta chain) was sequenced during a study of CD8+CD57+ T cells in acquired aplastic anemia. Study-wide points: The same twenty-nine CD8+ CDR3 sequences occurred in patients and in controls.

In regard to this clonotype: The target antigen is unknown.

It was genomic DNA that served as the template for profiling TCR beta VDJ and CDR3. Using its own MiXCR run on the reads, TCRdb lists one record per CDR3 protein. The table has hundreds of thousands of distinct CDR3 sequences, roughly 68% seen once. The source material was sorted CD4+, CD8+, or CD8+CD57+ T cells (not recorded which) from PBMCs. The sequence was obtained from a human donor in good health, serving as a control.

The CDR3 DNA reads as TGTGCCAGCAGCTTAGCCTCTGGGTACGAGCAGTACTTCACCTTC. Translated: CASSLASGYEQYFTF. This chain joins TRBV7-6 and TRBJ1-2; the D is unclear. The CDR3 extends over 15 amino acids. Between the trimmed V and J ends, which lost 0 bases and 13 bases, there was a span of 21 bases. Germline CDR1 SGHVS, CDR2 FNYEAQ. The full variable domain, with the rest looked up from reference TRBV7-6 and TRBJ1-2, is GAGVSQSPRYKVTKRGQDVALRCDPISGHVSLYWYRQALGQGPEFLTYFNYEAQQDKSGLPNDRFSAERPEGSISTLTIQRTEQRDSAMYRCASSLASGYEQYFTFGSGTRLTVV.